Listed below are T cell receptor beta chains from one sample, sequenced in a study of long-term antiretroviral therapy in people with HIV. Some clones are missing from TCRdb's copy, which holds only in-frame ones; the method was immunoSEQ multiplex PCR. The sample carries around 30,000 clones, around 82% recorded once. Sample: unsorted PBMCs, taken 3 years after starting antiretroviral therapy. The receptors were gathered from a man between 40 and 49 years old with HIV. Each CDR3 is given with its conserved first and last residue. Each record gives: J gene, clone size, D gene, V gene, CDR3 length, CDR3 DNA, CDR3 protein. A D gene is named only where the DNA matches it firmly. A clone size is listed for some rows: how often the clone was seen (once, few, many), or a class if it is expanded.

J: TRBJ1-1
size: .
D: .
V: TRBV6-1
length: 15
DNA: TGTGCCAGCAGCCTAGGGACGGGGGGGACCACTGAAGCTTTCTTT
CDR3: CASSLGTGGTTEAFF

J: TRBJ2-7
size: few
D: .
V: TRBV7-9
length: 15
DNA: TGTGCCAGCAGCCCGCAGATGGGAGGCGATTACGAGCAGTACTTC
CDR3: CASSPQMGGDYEQYF

J: TRBJ1-3
size: .
D: TRBD1
V: TRBV7-8
length: 17
DNA: TGTGCCAGCAGCTTGGGAGGTGCGGGGACAGCGCAAAACACCATATATTTT
CDR3: CASSLGGAGTAQNTIYF

J: TRBJ1-2
size: .
D: .
V: TRBV28
length: 12
DNA: TGTGCCACGGCGGAACAGAACTATGGCTACACCTTC
CDR3: CATAEQNYGYTF

J: TRBJ2-2
size: .
D: .
V: TRBV5-1
length: 16
DNA: TGCGCCAGCAGCTTGGGCTGGGTCGCGAACACCGGGGAGCTGTTTTTT
CDR3: CASSLGWVANTGELFF

J: TRBJ2-1
size: once
D: TRBD2
V: TRBV2
length: 18
DNA: TGTGCCAGCAGTGAAGCGCTTCGGACTAGCGGGGTTTACAATGAGCAGTTCTTC
CDR3: CASSEALRTSGVYNEQFF

J: TRBJ2-7
size: once
D: .
V: TRBV4-1
length: 12
DNA: TGCGCCAGCAGCCAAGATAACCTCGAGCAGTACTTC
CDR3: CASSQDNLEQYF

J: TRBJ2-1
size: .
D: .
V: TRBV18
length: 13
DNA: TGTGCCAGCTCACCGGACAGCTACAATGAGCAGTTCTTC
CDR3: CASSPDSYNEQFF

J: TRBJ2-4
size: .
D: .
V: TRBV12-5
length: 16
DNA: TGTGCTAGTGGTTTGGTACTGGGACAAGCCAAAAACATTCAGTACTTC
CDR3: CASGLVLGQAKNIQYF

J: TRBJ1-1
size: .
D: TRBD1
V: TRBV2
length: 17
DNA: TGTGCCAGCAGTGTACAGGGGGCGAGGGTTGCGAACACTGAAGCTTTCTTT
CDR3: CASSVQGARVANTEAFF

J: TRBJ2-7
size: .
D: .
V: TRBV13
length: 15
DNA: TGTGCCAGCAGCACAGCCCCTCGGGACGCCCACGAGCAGTACTTC
CDR3: CASSTAPRDAHEQYF

J: TRBJ1-5
size: .
D: .
V: TRBV5-1
length: 15
DNA: TGCGCCAGCAGCTTGATGGGGGGCTCCAATCAGCCCCAGCATTTT
CDR3: CASSLMGGSNQPQHF

J: TRBJ2-3
size: .
D: TRBD1
V: TRBV5-5
length: 15
DNA: TGTGCCAGCAGCACCGGGACAGGGGGGGCAGATACGCAGTATTTT
CDR3: CASSTGTGGADTQYF

J: TRBJ2-3
size: .
D: .
V: TRBV10-3
length: 13
DNA: TGTGCCACCCTCGGTGGCGGCACAGATACGCAGTATTTT
CDR3: CATLGGGTDTQYF

J: TRBJ2-1
size: .
D: .
V: TRBV2
length: 12
DNA: TGTGCCAGCAGTGTTGGTTACAATGAGCAGTTCTTC
CDR3: CASSVGYNEQFF

J: TRBJ2-6
size: .
D: .
V: TRBV5-4
length: 15
DNA: TGTGCCAGCAGCTCCCAGGGCGCTGGGGCCAACGTCCTGACTTTC
CDR3: CASSSQGAGANVLTF

J: TRBJ2-4
size: .
D: TRBD1
V: TRBV19
length: 12
DNA: TGTGCCAGTAGTCAGGGGGTTTACATTCAGTACTTC
CDR3: CASSQGVYIQYF

J: TRBJ2-3
size: .
D: .
V: TRBV9
length: 16
DNA: TGTGCCAGCAGCGTAGGGGTCTCCCACCCCACAGATACGCAGTATTTT
CDR3: CASSVGVSHPTDTQYF

J: TRBJ2-1
size: .
D: TRBD2
V: TRBV6-5
length: 16
DNA: TGTGCCAGCAGTTACTCGGGGACTAGCGGGATTCATGAGCAGTTCTTC
CDR3: CASSYSGTSGIHEQFF

J: TRBJ2-7
size: .
D: .
V: TRBV7-8
length: 14
DNA: TGTGCCAGCAGCTTAGGATCCGGGGCCTACGAGCAGTACTTC
CDR3: CASSLGSGAYEQYF

J: TRBJ2-3
size: .
D: .
V: TRBV2
length: 15
DNA: TGTGCCAGCAGTGAAAGTCGGCGGGGCAGTGGTACGCAGTATTTT
CDR3: CASSESRRGSGTQYF

J: TRBJ1-2
size: .
D: .
V: TRBV2
length: 15
DNA: TGTGCCAGCAGTGAAGCCAACCAGGGAATCTATGGCTACACCTTC
CDR3: CASSEANQGIYGYTF

J: TRBJ2-2
size: .
D: TRBD1
V: TRBV7-8
length: 14
DNA: TGTGCCAGCAGCGAGGGGACAGCCACCGGGGAGCTGTTTTTT
CDR3: CASSEGTATGELFF

J: TRBJ1-2
size: .
D: TRBD1
V: TRBV19
length: 18
DNA: TGTGCCAGTAGTATACGGCCGGGACAGGGGGCGGAGAACTATGGCTACACCTTC
CDR3: CASSIRPGQGAENYGYTF

J: TRBJ2-3
size: .
D: TRBD2
V: TRBV19
length: 17
DNA: TGTGCCAGTAGTATCCAACTAGCGGGGGAGTTCGTGGATACGCAGTATTTT
CDR3: CASSIQLAGEFVDTQYF

J: TRBJ2-1
size: .
D: TRBD1
V: TRBV27
length: 13
DNA: TGTGCCAGCAACCCGACAGGGCCCCGTGAGCAGTTCTTC
CDR3: CASNPTGPREQFF

J: TRBJ1-3
size: few
D: .
V: TRBV10-3
length: 16
DNA: TGTGCCATCAGTGAAACCAGAATTTTCTCTGGAAACACCATATATTTT
CDR3: CAISETRIFSGNTIYF

J: TRBJ1-1
size: .
D: .
V: TRBV5-8
length: 14
DNA: TGTGCCAGCAGCTCCGTGGGCGGTAGGAATGAAGCTTTCTTT
CDR3: CASSSVGGRNEAFF

J: TRBJ2-3
size: .
D: .
V: TRBV19
length: 12
DNA: TGTGCCAGTACCGGGAGCACAGATACGCAGTATTTT
CDR3: CASTGSTDTQYF

J: TRBJ2-3
size: .
D: TRBD2
V: TRBV9
length: 15
DNA: TGTGCCAGCAGCACTAGCGGGAGTCCCACAGATACGCAGTATTTT
CDR3: CASSTSGSPTDTQYF

J: TRBJ2-7
size: .
D: .
V: TRBV5-3
length: 13
DNA: TGTGCCAGAAGCTTAGACTTAGACTACGAGCAGTACTTC
CDR3: CARSLDLDYEQYF

J: TRBJ2-3
size: .
D: .
V: TRBV7-9
length: 15
DNA: TGTGCCAGCAGCTTAGATGGGGAAAGCACAGATACGCAGTATTTT
CDR3: CASSLDGESTDTQYF

J: TRBJ2-1
size: .
D: .
V: TRBV2
length: 14
DNA: TGTGCCAGCAGTGAAGCGGTGGGGGCCCCTTTAGTGTTCTTC
CDR3: CASSEAVGAPLVFF

J: TRBJ2-6
size: .
D: .
V: TRBV30
length: 15
DNA: TGTGCCTGGAGTGTACCAGGGACTGGGGCCAACGTCCTGACTTTC
CDR3: CAWSVPGTGANVLTF

J: TRBJ1-5
size: few
D: TRBD1
V: TRBV6-5
length: 15
DNA: TGTGCCAGCAGTTCCACAGGGGGCGGCAATCAGCCCCAGCATTTT
CDR3: CASSSTGGGNQPQHF

J: TRBJ2-3
size: .
D: TRBD2
V: TRBV6-4
length: 16
DNA: TGTGCCAGCAGTGAAGCTAGCGGGGGGAGCACAGATACGCAGTATTTT
CDR3: CASSEASGGSTDTQYF

J: TRBJ2-7
size: .
D: .
V: TRBV4-1
length: 15
DNA: TGCGCCAGCAGCCAAGACAAGGGTGTTACCTACGAGCAGTACTTC
CDR3: CASSQDKGVTYEQYF

J: TRBJ1-3
size: few
D: TRBD1
V: TRBV18
length: 16
DNA: TGTGCCAGCTCACCACCGACAGGGGGCTCTGGAAACACCATATATTTT
CDR3: CASSPPTGGSGNTIYF

J: TRBJ1-3
size: few
D: TRBD1
V: TRBV2
length: 13
DNA: TGTGCCAGCTCGGGACAGGGTGGAAACACCATATATTTT
CDR3: CASSGQGGNTIYF

J: TRBJ2-7
size: .
D: TRBD1
V: TRBV6-5
length: 15
DNA: TGTGCCAGCAGTCCCTCGGGGACAGGGGCCTACGAGCAGTACTTC
CDR3: CASSPSGTGAYEQYF